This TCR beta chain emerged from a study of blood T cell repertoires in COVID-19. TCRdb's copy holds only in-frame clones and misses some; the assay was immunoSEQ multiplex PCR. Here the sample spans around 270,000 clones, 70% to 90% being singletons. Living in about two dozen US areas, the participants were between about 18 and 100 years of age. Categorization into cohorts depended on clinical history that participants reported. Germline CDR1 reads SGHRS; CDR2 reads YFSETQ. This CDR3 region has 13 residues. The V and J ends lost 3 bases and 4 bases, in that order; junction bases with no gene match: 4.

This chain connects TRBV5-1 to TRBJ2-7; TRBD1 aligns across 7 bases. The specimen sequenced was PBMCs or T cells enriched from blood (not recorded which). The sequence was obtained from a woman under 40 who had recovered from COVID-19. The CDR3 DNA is TGCGCCAGCAGCTCCTTACAGGGGTACGAGCAGTACTTC. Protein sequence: CASSSLQGYEQYF. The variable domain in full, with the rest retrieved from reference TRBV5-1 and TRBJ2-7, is KAGVTQTPRYLIKTRGQQVTLSCSPISGHRSVSWYQQTPGQGLQFLFEYFSETQRNKGNFPGRFSGRQFSNSRSEMNVSTLELGDSALYLCASSSLQGYEQYFGPGTRLTVT.